In this sample, the clone carrying this TCR beta chain turned up many times. A single record per CDR3 protein comes from TCRdb applying MiXCR to the 5' RACE reads. The table includes 75,000 to 90,000 distinct CDR3 sequences, about 9.4% detected once. The V end was cut by 10 bases, the J end by 5 bases, with 14 bases between. In germline, CDR1 is LNHDA, CDR2 SQIVND (reference sequence). The CDR3 loop spans 13 amino acids. The data were obtained in a study of early T cells in non-severe SARS-CoV-2 infection. The clonotype originates from an adult who was a healthcare worker with PCR-confirmed SARS-CoV-2 infection or an uninfected control (not recorded which). The J gene is TRBJ1-4, the V gene TRBV19; D is undetermined. The specimen was whole blood, collected at baseline. This CDR3 is CANYYLRNEKLFF. The CDR3 bases are TGTGCCAACTACTACCTACGAAATGAAAAACTGTTTTTT. Variable domain in full (rest from reference TRBV19 and TRBJ1-4): DGGITQSPKYLFRKEGQNVTLSCEQNLNHDAMYWYRQDPGQGLRLIYYSQIVNDFQKGDIAEGYSVSREKKESFPLTVTSAQKNPTAFYLCANYYLRNEKLFFGSGTQLSVL.